This entry concerns a single T cell receptor beta chain. The record originates from a study of blood T cell repertoires in COVID-19. The repertoire was sequenced with immunoSEQ multiplex PCR; TCRdb's copy has only in-frame clones and lacks some. The repertoire includes 200,000 to 300,000 clones, about 89% of them detected once, and 3.5% to 4.5% sits in the top ten. From germline, CDR1 is ENHRY and CDR2 SYGVKD. The CDR3 is 13 amino acids. With V trimmed by 9 bases and J by 4 bases, 2 bases remained unmatched. This chain joins TRBV10-3 and TRBJ2-1; 11 bases are a match to TRBD2. The material sequenced was PBMCs or T cells enriched from blood (not recorded which). The source is a woman aged 25 to 39 who had recovered from COVID-19. The CDR3 reads CAMGTSGYNEQFF. The CDR3 region has the DNA TGTGCCATGGGGACTAGCGGTTACAATGAGCAGTTCTTC.